This is a list of T cell receptor beta chains from one sample in a study of T cell responses to AZD1222 COVID-19 vaccine. TCRdb's table, derived via immunoSEQ multiplex PCR, lists solely in-frame clones and lacks some. The repertoire holds over 90,000 clones, with about 90% as singletons. Sequenced material: peripheral blood, taken on day 0 of AZD1222 vaccination. These receptors were obtained from an adult in good health. CDR3s leave out the opening cysteine and the closing phenylalanine or tryptophan. D genes are given only for firm matches.

length: 16
V: TRBV6-1
D: TRBD2
J: TRBJ2-5
CDR3: ASSERPGLAGGGETQY

length: 14
V: TRBV7-7
D: TRBD2
J: TRBJ2-5
CDR3: ASSPGLAGGRETQY

length: 11
V: TRBV28
D: TRBD2
J: TRBJ2-7
CDR3: ASSMAGGGGDG

length: 12
V: TRBV19
D: TRBD1
J: TRBJ2-2
CDR3: AISDRGNTGELF

length: 11
V: TRBV6-5
D: -
J: TRBJ1-5
CDR3: ASSTRGGQPQH

length: 14
V: TRBV4-3
D: -
J: TRBJ1-3
CDR3: ASSQDSTITGNTIY

length: 11
V: TRBV7-8
D: -
J: TRBJ1-1
CDR3: ASSAGLNTEAF

length: 14
V: TRBV7-9
D: TRBD2
J: TRBJ2-1
CDR3: ASSLTLGGTYNEQF

length: 12
V: TRBV10-3
D: TRBD1
J: TRBJ1-6
CDR3: AIRPGQTNSPLH

length: 12
V: TRBV2
D: TRBD1
J: TRBJ1-1
CDR3: ASSPSLGQGKAF

length: 12
V: TRBV7-9
D: TRBD1
J: TRBJ2-7
CDR3: ASTGGDRDYEQY

length: 13
V: TRBV19
D: -
J: TRBJ2-1
CDR3: ASIPGRAGVNEQF

length: 13
V: TRBV5-5
D: -
J: TRBJ2-1
CDR3: ASSLYTSSYNEQF

length: 11
V: TRBV9
D: -
J: TRBJ1-3
CDR3: ASTPSGGNTIY

length: 17
V: TRBV7-3
D: -
J: TRBJ2-3
CDR3: ASSSAPSYTHSLTDTQY

length: 14
V: TRBV6-2/TRBV6-3
D: -
J: TRBJ2-5
CDR3: ASSPDGPSGRETQY

length: 13
V: TRBV19
D: TRBD1
J: TRBJ1-2
CDR3: ASSTHQGASYGYT

length: 13
V: TRBV6-5
D: TRBD2
J: TRBJ2-5
CDR3: ASTSGLAGQETQY

length: 11
V: TRBV7-9
D: -
J: TRBJ1-5
CDR3: ASSLVSGQPQH

length: 14
V: TRBV7-6
D: TRBD1
J: TRBJ1-1
CDR3: ASSYGTGGVRTEAF

length: 13
V: TRBV9
D: TRBD1
J: TRBJ1-1
CDR3: ASSDQQGQNTEAF

length: 9
V: TRBV19
D: -
J: TRBJ2-7
CDR3: ASSIGGEQY

length: 16
V: TRBV25-1
D: TRBD2
J: TRBJ2-1
CDR3: ASRSSGGERSSYNEQF

length: 10
V: TRBV7-2
D: -
J: TRBJ2-1
CDR3: ASSLDRGLQF

length: 12
V: TRBV4-1
D: -
J: TRBJ1-1
CDR3: ASSRTPNQDEAF

length: 13
V: TRBV6-5
D: -
J: TRBJ1-6
CDR3: ASSLNTWPNSPLH

length: 13
V: TRBV7-2
D: TRBD1
J: TRBJ2-7
CDR3: ASSLGRGLEHEQY

length: 14
V: TRBV5-1
D: -
J: TRBJ1-3
CDR3: ASSFGDYYSGNTIY

length: 14
V: TRBV7-2
D: -
J: TRBJ1-6
CDR3: ASSLGSGGTYSPLH

length: 9
V: TRBV19
D: -
J: TRBJ1-5
CDR3: ASGTNQPQH

length: 15
V: TRBV9
D: -
J: TRBJ1-5
CDR3: APFLRGNKYSNQPQH

length: 15
V: TRBV2
D: -
J: TRBJ1-6
CDR3: ASSERFVIMTASPLH

length: 15
V: TRBV27
D: TRBD1
J: TRBJ1-5
CDR3: ASRPNTGTGVRQPQH

length: 14
V: TRBV4-3
D: -
J: TRBJ2-3
CDR3: ASSQDFGRLWDTQY

length: 17
V: TRBV21-1
D: -
J: TRBJ1-2
CDR3: ASSHKNQRDSETIYGYT

length: 12
V: TRBV5-5
D: -
J: TRBJ2-1
CDR3: ASSGAVPYNEQF

length: 11
V: TRBV12-3/TRBV12-4
D: -
J: TRBJ2-1
CDR3: ASSPDLYNEQF

length: 11
V: TRBV7-2
D: -
J: TRBJ1-5
CDR3: ASSPTGEQPQH

length: 12
V: TRBV5-1
D: TRBD2
J: TRBJ2-7
CDR3: ASNGLAGGYEQY

length: 13
V: TRBV27
D: TRBD1
J: TRBJ1-1
CDR3: ASSGGGQGNTEAF

length: 11
V: TRBV18
D: -
J: TRBJ2-7
CDR3: ASSPPGSYEQY

length: 11
V: TRBV6-4
D: -
J: TRBJ2-1
CDR3: ASSDSTRNEQF

length: 13
V: TRBV5-1
D: TRBD1
J: TRBJ2-5
CDR3: ASRPPGQAGGTQY

length: 13
V: TRBV3-1/TRBV3-2
D: -
J: TRBJ2-3
CDR3: ASSTGPLVASAQY

length: 13
V: TRBV9
D: -
J: TRBJ1-3
CDR3: ASSVGAAGGDTIY

length: 14
V: TRBV7-9
D: TRBD2
J: TRBJ2-1
CDR3: ASSRIGTSWFREQF